One sample yielded the 13 T cell receptor beta chains listed below, sequenced in a study of regulatory T cells in long-lasting Graves disease. According to the study, TCR beta libraries were built with iRepertoire HTBI primers and CDR3-region Arm-PCR. MiXCR, applied by TCRdb to the multiplex PCR reads, yields one record per CDR3 protein. The repertoire holds about 470,000 distinct CDR3 sequences, with 14% to 15% as singletons. As for time point: newly diagnosed GD, antithyroid drugs for less than 3 months. From RNA extracted from PBMCs, the TCR library was made. These data also formed part of another study, on T cells in Graves' hyperthyroidism and ophthalmopathy.

Sample: peripheral blood mononuclear cells (PBMCs), taken at new diagnosis, from a patient treated with antithyroid drugs. The receptor source for this set is a woman in her twenties or thirties with Graves disease.

The CDR3 nucleotides are TGTGCCAGCAGCCCTTTTAAAGGGGGATGGAATCAGCCCCAGCATTTT. This sequence encodes CASSPFKGGWNQPQHF. V is TRBV27 and J is TRBJ1-5; tentatively, D is TRBD1 (6 bases). Germline V gene sequence: CDR1 MNHEY, CDR2 SMNVEV (reference sequence). Trimming left V 6 bases short and J 4 bases short, with 19 bases between. The CDR3 is 16 residues long.

This clonotype was seen repeatedly, ten times or more. A junction boundary mismatches the germline segment, possibly from a read error. This rearrangement joins TRBV2 to TRBJ1-5; D is ambiguous. The CDR3 totals 15 residues. CDR1 is SNHLY, CDR2 FYNNEI, per germline. The CDR3 nucleotides read TGTGCCAGCAGCTTTCGAGGGTATAGCAATCAGCCCCAACATTTT. Its translation is CASSFRGYSNQPQHF. Supplemented by reference TRBV2 and TRBJ1-5, the full variable domain reads EPEVTQTPSHQVTQMGQEVILRCVPISNHLYFYWYRQILGQKVEFLVSFYNNEISEKSEIFDDQFSVERPDGSNFTLKIRSTKLEDSAMYFCASSFRGYSNQPQHFGDGTRLSIL.

This sequence joins TRBV29-1 and TRBJ2-1; TRBD2 matches 7 bases. There are 15 residues in the CDR3. Unmatched junction bases numbered 14, after V lost 2 bases and J lost 10 bases. Per germline, CDR1 SQVTM and CDR2 ANQGSEA. In DNA form, the CDR3 reads TGCAGCGTTGAACCGGTCGGGCGGGAGTGGTACGAGCAGTTCTTC. Protein: CSVEPVGREWYEQFF.

A remark on this clonotype: One base away lies a much larger clone, so this may be a sequencing read error. V gene TRBV7-2 combines with J gene TRBJ2-1; TRBD1 is a possible D gene (7 bases). CDR1 is SGHTA and CDR2 is FQGNSA in the germline V gene. The CDR3 has 15 residues. V was cut by 4 bases and J by 4 bases, with 14 bases left in between. Here the CDR3 reads CASSCGTAIYNEQFF. The CDR3 region has the DNA TGTGCCAGCAGCTGCGGGACAGCTATATACAATGAGCAGTTCTTC.

J is TRBJ2-7 and V is TRBV29-1, with 13 bases fitting TRBD2. In germline, CDR1 is SQVTM, CDR2 ANQGSEA. The CDR3 totals 14 residues. V lost 6 bases to trimming and J lost 3 bases; unmatched junction nucleotides: 5. The CDR3, as DNA: TGCAGCGTGAGGACTAGCGGGAGAGGCTACGAGCAGTACTTC. It translates to CSVRTSGRGYEQYF.

This clonotype was seen at least ten times. This chain joins TRBV28 and TRBJ2-7; D not certain. This CDR3 is built from 13 residues. CDR1 and CDR2 (germline): MDHEN, SYDVKM. Trimming took 7 bases from V and 2 from J, leaving 12 bases between them. The chain's CDR3 is CASTIGIPYEQYF. The CDR3 nucleotides read TGTGCCAGCACGATAGGGATCCCCTACGAGCAGTACTTC.

The chain recombines TRBV24-1 with TRBJ1-4; D uncertain. Germline CDR1 KGHDR, CDR2 SFDVKD. Trimming removed 11 bases at V and 4 bases at J, with 16 bases between. There are 14 residues in the CDR3. DNA for the CDR3: TGTGCCAACATACAACAACTGATTAATGAAAAACTGTTTTTT. Residues: CANIQQLINEKLFF.

About this clonotype itself: A much more abundant neighbour one base away suggests this may be a read error. The J gene is TRBJ1-5, the V gene TRBV2; the D is unclear. Germline values: CDR1 SNHLY, CDR2 FYNNEI. The CDR3 loop spans 17 amino acids. For the CDR3, the DNA is TGTGCCAGCAGTCCCTATTTGATACGGGAAAAGGATCAGCCCCTGCATTTT. This gives the protein CASSPYLIREKDQPLHF.

The table lists this clonotype with a count of one. The junction departs from germline at one end; a sequencing error may be responsible. The chain recombines TRBV5-1 with TRBJ2-7; weak D call: TRBD2 (5 bases). This CDR3 is built from 12 residues. The germline gives CDR1 SGHRS, CDR2 YFSETQ. The CDR3 region has the DNA TGCGCCAGCAGCTTGGTCGACTACGAGCAGTGCTTC. Translated: CASSLVDYEQCF.

This clonotype came up many times. CDR3 coding DNA: TGTGCCAGCAGCGACCCAGGGGGAGAATTAGCGGGAGGGTCCTACGAGCAGTACTTC. Translating gives CASSDPGGELAGGSYEQYF. This sequence joins TRBV9 and TRBJ2-7, with 11 bases that match TRBD2. The germline V gene has CDR1 SGDLS and CDR2 YYNGEE. CDR3 length: 19 residues. Trimming cost V 3 bases and J 1 base; bases outside gene matches: 15.

The CDR3 DNA follows: TGTGCCAGCAGCTTAGATATTGGGGGGCCCCGAGTACCAGATACGCAGTATTTT. Translating gives CASSLDIGGPRVPDTQYF. This sequence joins TRBV13 and TRBJ2-3; D may be TRBD1 or TRBD2 (6 bases each). CDR3 length equals 18 residues. V lost 1 base, J lost 4 bases, and 21 bases lay in between. Germline CDR1 reads PRHDT; CDR2 reads FYEKMQ (reference sequence). The variable domain in full, completed from reference TRBV13 and TRBJ2-3, reads AAGVIQSPRHLIKEKRETATLKCYPIPRHDTVYWYQQGPGQDPQFLISFYEKMQSDKGSIPDRFSAQQFSDYHSELNMSSLELGDSALYFCASSLDIGGPRVPDTQYFGPGTRLTVL.

This clonotype was seen many times. This chain links TRBV28 with TRBJ2-7; TRBD2 might be the D (6 bases). The CDR3 is 13 amino acids. The V end lost 7 bases, the J end lost 3 bases, and 13 bases lay between the germline ends. The germline V gene encodes CDR1 MDHEN and CDR2 SYDVKM. DNA of the CDR3: TGTGCCAGCACCTCGGAGGGGCACTACGAGCAGTACTTC. Translation: CASTSEGHYEQYF.

The gene calls are TRBV11-2 and TRBJ2-2; 7 positions agree with TRBD2. The V gene's germline CDR1 is SGHAT and CDR2 FQNNGV. After removal of 3 bases from V and 6 bases from J, the junction contained 4 bases not matched to a gene. The CDR3 contains 14 residues. The CDR3 protein is CASSFSTSPGELFF. CDR3 coding DNA: TGTGCCAGCAGCTTCTCGACTAGCCCCGGGGAGCTGTTTTTT.